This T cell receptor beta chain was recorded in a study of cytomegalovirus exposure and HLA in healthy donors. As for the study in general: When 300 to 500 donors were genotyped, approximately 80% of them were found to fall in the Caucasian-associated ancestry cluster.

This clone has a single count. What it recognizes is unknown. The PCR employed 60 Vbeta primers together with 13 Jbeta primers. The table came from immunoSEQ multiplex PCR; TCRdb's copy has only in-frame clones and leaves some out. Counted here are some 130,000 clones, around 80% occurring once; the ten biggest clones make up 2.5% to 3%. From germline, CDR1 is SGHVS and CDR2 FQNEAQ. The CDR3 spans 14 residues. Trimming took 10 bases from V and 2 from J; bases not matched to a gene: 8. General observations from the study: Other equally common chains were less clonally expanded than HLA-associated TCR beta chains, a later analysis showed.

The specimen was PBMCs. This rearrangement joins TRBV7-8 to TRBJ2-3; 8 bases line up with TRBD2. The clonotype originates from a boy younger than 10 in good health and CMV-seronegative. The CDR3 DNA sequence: TGTGCCATCGTAACTAGCGGCAACACAGATACGCAGTATTTT. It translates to CAIVTSGNTDTQYF. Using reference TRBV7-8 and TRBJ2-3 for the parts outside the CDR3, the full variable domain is GAGVSQSPRYKVAKRGQDVALRCDPISGHVSLFWYQQALGQGPEFLTYFQNEAQLDKSGLPSDRFFAERPEGSVSTLKIQRTQQEDSAVYLCAIVTSGNTDTQYFGPGTRLTVL.